This T cell receptor (beta chain) was sequenced in a study of T cells expressing NK-cell markers. For the study at large: Among the eight sequenced donors, seven tested HCMV-seropositive and one tested seronegative.

Turning to this clonotype: The antigen remains unidentified.

Findings of the study overall: The dominant NKG2C+ clonotypes represented about 1.0-7.5% of CD8+ T cells in more than five donors.

This CDR3 has 15 amino acids. Per the germline V gene, CDR1 is SGHRS and CDR2 is YFSETQ. Generation of TCR beta cDNA was performed by 5'RACE template switching incorporating UMIs. TCRdb re-called the 5' RACE reads and catalogs CDR3 proteins one per entry, DNA excluded. The sample holds 5,500 to 8,000 distinct CDR3 sequences. The specimen sequenced was blood T cells: a sorted CD56 or NKG2C T cell subset, CD4+ or CD8+ T cells, or bulk PBMC T cells (not recorded which). The J gene is TRBJ2-1, the V gene TRBV5-1. The TCR comes from a man aged 18-69 years in good health. The CDR3 sequence: CASSLAEGDYNEQFF.